The subject of this entry is one TCR beta chain. Its matching antigen is unknown. This CDR3 comprises 16 residues. Per germline, CDR1 SGHTA and CDR2 FQGNSA. Trimming removed 1 base from V and 1 base from J, with 11 bases in between. This PCR relied on a set of 60 Vbeta primers and 13 Jbeta primers. Data came from immunoSEQ multiplex PCR; TCRdb stores just in-frame clones and leaves some out. This table has 150,000 to 200,000 clones, roughly 85% appearing once. The entry originates in a study of cytomegalovirus exposure and HLA in healthy donors. The donors were healthy bone marrow donors. General study results and limits: The study recorded 160 or so TCR beta chains that were cytomegalovirus-associated.

The chain links TRBV7-2 to TRBJ1-5, with D maybe TRBD1 (5 bases). Sequencing input: PBMCs. The clonotype originates from a man aged 18-30 years in good health and CMV-seropositive. CDR3 nucleotide sequence: TGTGCCAGCAGCTTAGTGGGGGGACTCAGCAATCAGCCCCAGCATTTT. Its translation is CASSLVGGLSNQPQHF.